Shown below are 21 T cell receptor beta chains from a single sample sequenced in a study of blood T cell repertoires in COVID-19. Clones were read by immunoSEQ multiplex PCR, and TCRdb kept only the in-frame ones, dropping some. The sample shows hundreds of thousands of clones, around 87% of them seen only once. The sample consisted of peripheral blood. These receptors were obtained from a woman between 50 and 59 years old with COVID-19, enrolled during active disease.

The V call is TRBV7-2, the J call TRBJ2-1; 11 bases are a match to TRBD2. This CDR3 is built from 15 residues. The trim removed 1 base at V and 8 bases at J, leaving 4 bases unmatched. CDR1 is SGHTA and CDR2 is FQGNSA in the germline V gene. CDR3 residues: CASSLELAGVDEQFF. The CDR3 DNA reads as TGTGCCAGCAGCTTAGAACTAGCGGGAGTGGATGAGCAGTTCTTC.

The genes are TRBV5-1 and TRBJ1-2; perhaps TRBD1 as D (6 bases). The V end was cut by 0 bases, the J end by 8 bases, with 17 bases between. Per the germline V gene, CDR1 is SGHRS and CDR2 is YFSETQ. CDR3 size: 15 residues. The CDR3 bases are TGCGCCAGCAGCTTGGGAATAGGGGCAGGGGCCGGCTACACCTTC. As protein: CASSLGIGAGAGYTF. The full variable domain, in which reference TRBV5-1 and TRBJ1-2 provide the parts outside the CDR3, is KAGVTQTPRYLIKTRGQQVTLSCSPISGHRSVSWYQQTPGQGLQFLFEYFSETQRNKGNFPGRFSGRQFSNSRSEMNVSTLELGDSALYLCASSLGIGAGAGYTFGSGTRLTVV.

This chain connects TRBV2 to TRBJ2-7; 7 nucleotides match TRBD1. J gave up 6 bases and V 3 bases, and 11 bases lay outside the gene matches. Germline V gives CDR1 SNHLY, CDR2 FYNNEI. The CDR3 is 15 residues long. CDR3 nucleotides: TGTGCCAGCAGTGAGTTTATGAGACAGGGAACCGAGCAGTACTTC. Translated, it gives CASSEFMRQGTEQYF.

The rearrangement joins TRBV27 to TRBJ1-4; D is ambiguous. This CDR3 spans 15 amino acids. Between the trimmed V and J ends, which lost 5 bases and 8 bases, there was a span of 18 bases. Germline V lookup: CDR1 MNHEY, CDR2 SMNVEV (reference sequence). The CDR3, as DNA: TGTGCCAGCAGTCCCAGGACGGGGTGGGAGGAAAAACTGTTTTTT. Its translation is CASSPRTGWEEKLFF.

This clone has just one count. The chain is built from TRBV13 and TRBJ1-3; 10 bases fit TRBD1. Per germline, CDR1 PRHDT and CDR2 FYEKMQ (reference sequence). The CDR3 is made up of 15 amino acids. V was clipped by 3 bases and J by 6 bases; unmatched bases: 5. The CDR3, as DNA: TGTGCCAGCAGCTTCCGGGACAGGGGCGAAAACACCATATATTTT. It encodes CASSFRDRGENTIYF.

The rearrangement uses TRBV4-1 and TRBJ2-7, with 11 bases identical to TRBD2. V lost 2 bases and J lost 3; bases outside the gene matches: 6. The CDR3 is 16 amino acids. Germline CDR1 and CDR2: MGHRA and YSYEKL. This CDR3 reads CASSQLGLAGIYEQYF. CDR3 coding DNA: TGCGCCAGCAGCCAATTAGGACTAGCGGGTATCTACGAGCAGTACTTC.

This rearrangement joins TRBV5-1 to TRBJ2-7; D might be TRBD1 (5 bases). The V end was cut by 5 bases, the J end by 2 bases, with 11 bases between. Germline V CDR1 and CDR2: SGHRS, YFSETQ. The CDR3 extends over 13 amino acids. CDR3 region: CASSRTSAYEQYF. DNA of the CDR3: TGCGCCAGCAGTCGGACATCGGCCTACGAGCAGTACTTC.

This sequence joins TRBV5-1 and TRBJ2-2; the match to TRBD1 covers 7 bases. Germline assignment: CDR1 SGHRS and CDR2 YFSETQ. The V and J ends lost 3 bases and 4 bases, in that order; junction bases with no gene match: 12. The CDR3 sequence is 17 residues long. CDR3 coding DNA: TGCGCCAGCAGCTCCGGACAGGCCCCGCACTTCACCGGGGAGCTGTTTTTT. Translated, it gives CASSSGQAPHFTGELFF.

This rearrangement joins TRBV6-2 or TRBV6-3 to TRBJ2-1; 11 nucleotides align to TRBD2. The CDR3 has 18 amino acids. Germline V gene lookup returns CDR1 MNHEY and CDR2 SVGEGT. The V segment lost 6 bases and the J segment 4 bases; nucleotides outside the gene matches: 14. The CDR3 bases are TGTGCCAGCAGCAACAGCCGAGGACTAGCGGGCTCATACAATGAGCAGTTCTTC. Its translation is CASSNSRGLAGSYNEQFF.

The rearrangement uses TRBV9 and TRBJ2-3; 7 nucleotides align to TRBD2. V shed 4 bases, J shed 0 bases, and the junction held 8 bases outside the gene matches. CDR3 size: 16 residues. In germline, CDR1 is SGDLS, CDR2 YYNGEE. The CDR3 spells CASSPRGETSTDTQYF. In DNA, the CDR3 is TGTGCCAGCAGCCCCCGGGGGGAAACTAGCACAGATACGCAGTATTTT. The entire variable domain, with the rest obtained from reference TRBV9 and TRBJ2-3, is as follows: DSGVTQTPKHLITATGQRVTLRCSPRSGDLSVYWYQQSLDQGLQFLIQYYNGEERAKGNILERFSAQQFPDLHSELNLSSLELGDSALYFCASSPRGETSTDTQYFGPGTRLTVL.

V usage is TRBV9 and J usage is TRBJ2-3; D is ambiguous. Looked up from germline, CDR1 is SGDLS and CDR2 is YYNGEE. V shed 1 base and J shed 2 bases, with 5 bases lying between them. This CDR3 is 13 amino acids long. CDR3 loop: CASSVRYTDTQYF. Here the CDR3 DNA reads TGTGCCAGCAGCGTACGGTACACAGATACGCAGTATTTT.

V is TRBV5-4 and J is TRBJ2-7; 8 bases align to TRBD2. This CDR3 contains 15 residues. CDR1 and CDR2 (germline): SGHNT, YYREEE (reference sequence). V shed 2 bases and J 1 base; nucleotides not matched to a gene: 5. CDR3 in DNA: TGTGCCAGCAGCTTCCCAGCGGGAGTTTCCTACGAGCAGTACTTC. It encodes CASSFPAGVSYEQYF.

This chain connects TRBV27 to TRBJ2-7, with 7 bases fitting TRBD1. The junction had 7 bases not matched to a gene; V was cut back by 6 bases and J by 2 bases. Germline-derived CDR1 and CDR2 are MNHEY and SMNVEV (reference sequence). This CDR3 spans 14 amino acids. The CDR3 region has the DNA TGTGCCAGCAGCGGAATTACAGGGGCCTACGAGCAGTACTTC. This codes for CASSGITGAYEQYF.

This clone has only one observation. The chain recombines TRBV6-5 with TRBJ2-3; 7 bases align to TRBD1. The CDR3 extends over 13 amino acids. J was trimmed by 6 bases and V by 7 bases; bases with no gene match: 7. Looked up from germline, CDR1 is MNHEY and CDR2 is SVGAGI. The CDR3: CASKRGLKDTQYF. CDR3 coding DNA: TGTGCCAGCAAAAGGGGGCTCAAGGATACGCAGTATTTT.

J is TRBJ2-7 and V is TRBV27, with a weak D call TRBD1 (5 bases). Germline CDR1 reads MNHEY; CDR2 reads SMNVEV (reference sequence). The CDR3 totals 12 residues. The V gene lost 5 bases and the J gene lost 7 bases, with 12 bases spanning the gap. CDR3 in DNA: TGTGCCAGCAGTCTAACAGGAGTGGAGCAGTACTTC. It yields the protein CASSLTGVEQYF.

V usage is TRBV10-2 and J usage is TRBJ2-7; perhaps TRBD2 as D (6 bases). V was pared by 0 bases and J by 2 bases, with 8 bases between. Germline lookup yields CDR1 WSHSY and CDR2 SAAADI. This CDR3 spans 14 amino acids. CDR3 bases: TGCGCCAGCAGTGAGTCGGGGGGTACCTACGAGCAGTACTTC. It yields the protein CASSESGGTYEQYF.

The chain combines TRBV2 with TRBJ1-2, with TRBD1 identical over 9 bases. Germline CDR1 reads SNHLY; CDR2 reads FYNNEI. Losses at the gene ends were 5 bases for V and 7 bases for J; bases not matched to a gene: 8. This CDR3 comprises 14 residues. CDR3 DNA sequence: TGTGCCAGCAGTCCGCAACTGGACAGGGGTGGCTACACCTTC. Translating gives CASSPQLDRGGYTF. Filled out from reference TRBV2 and TRBJ1-2, the complete variable domain reads EPEVTQTPSHQVTQMGQEVILRCVPISNHLYFYWYRQILGQKVEFLVSFYNNEISEKSEIFDDQFSVERPDGSNFTLKIRSTKLEDSAMYFCASSPQLDRGGYTFGSGTRLTVV.

The chain combines TRBV5-5 with TRBJ2-5, with D hard to call. Germline CDR1 SGHKS, CDR2 YYEKEE (reference sequence). Trimming removed 1 base at V and 3 bases at J, with 22 bases between. The CDR3 has 18 residues. The CDR3 loop is CASSLFPVRLSLKETQYF. The CDR3 nucleotides are TGTGCCAGCAGCTTGTTCCCCGTGAGACTGAGCCTGAAAGAGACCCAGTACTTC.

The gene calls are TRBV6-6 and TRBJ1-2, with TRBD1 as a possible D gene (6 bases). The CDR3 loop spans 13 amino acids. The ends were cut back, 6 bases at V and 7 bases at J, with 15 bases in the middle. Germline CDR1 MNHNY, CDR2 SVGAGI (reference sequence). CDR3 sequence reads: CASRVRQESGYTF. CDR3 DNA sequence: TGTGCCAGCAGGGTTCGACAGGAGAGTGGCTACACCTTC.

The gene calls are TRBV28 and TRBJ1-2; TRBD1 is a possible D gene (6 bases). CDR3 size: 13 residues. Germline V gene data show CDR1 as MDHEN and CDR2 as SYDVKM. V was clipped by 6 bases and J by 1 base, with 9 bases between them. In nucleotides, the CDR3 is TGTGCCAGCAGCGCACAGGGTAACTATGGCTACACCTTC. Residues: CASSAQGNYGYTF.

The rearrangement uses TRBV19 and TRBJ1-1; D is possibly TRBD1 (5 bases). Germline lookup yields CDR1 LNHDA and CDR2 SQIVND (reference sequence). V was trimmed by 3 bases and J by 2 bases, leaving 10 bases between them. CDR3 size: 14 residues. The CDR3 DNA sequence: TGTGCCAGTAGTATTGGACAAGCTAACACTGAAGCTTTCTTT. Translating gives CASSIGQANTEAFF.